These 22 T cell receptor beta chains were all obtained from the same sample, sequenced in a study of blood T cell repertoires in COVID-19. Clones were read by immunoSEQ multiplex PCR, and TCRdb kept only the in-frame ones, dropping some. This table has about 300,000 clones, 83% appearing once. The specimen was peripheral blood. All receptors derive from a woman between 50 and 59 years old who had recovered from COVID-19.

Comments on this clone: Within the sample, other DNA sequences also encode this same CDR3. The chain couples TRBV11-2 to TRBJ2-7, with 11 bases aligning to TRBD2. Germline V lookup: CDR1 SGHAT, CDR2 FQNNGV. The J segment lost 7 bases and the V segment lost 6 bases, leaving 5 bases of the junction unmatched. The CDR3 is made up of 13 amino acids. Written as DNA, the CDR3 is TGTGCCAGCAGTAGCGGGGGGGCTTATGAGCAGTACTTC. It translates to CASSSGGAYEQYF.

Remarks on this clone: In the same sample, other DNA sequences code for this CDR3. The chain has TRBV18 and TRBJ1-2; 9 bases agree with TRBD1. This CDR3 comprises 15 residues. Germline V CDR1 and CDR2: KGHSH, LQKENI. Trimming removed 0 bases from V and 4 bases from J; junction bases left unmatched: 3. The CDR3 here is CASSPPGQGSYGYTF. Written as DNA, the CDR3 is TGTGCCAGCTCACCACCGGGACAGGGCAGCTATGGCTACACCTTC. Based on the CDR3 plus reference TRBV18 and TRBJ1-2, the full variable domain is NAGVMQNPRHLVRRRGQEARLRCSPMKGHSHVYWYRQLPEEGLKFMVYLQKENIIDESGMPKERFSAEFPKEGPSILRIQQVVRGDSAAYFCASSPPGQGSYGYTFGSGTRLTVV.

This clone was observed a single time. This rearrangement joins TRBV7-2 to TRBJ1-3, with D perhaps matching TRBD1 (6 bases). The ends were cut back, 1 base at V and 3 bases at J, with 13 bases in the middle. The CDR3 consists of 16 residues. Germline lookup yields CDR1 SGHTA and CDR2 FQGNSA. CDR3 residues: CASSLVGGGDGNTIYF. CDR3 bases: TGTGCCAGCAGCTTAGTAGGTGGGGGCGATGGAAACACCATATATTTT.

The chain employs TRBV29-1 and TRBJ1-2; 8 nucleotides agree with TRBD1. This CDR3 region has 17 residues. The V gene end was trimmed by 2 bases and the J gene end by 4 bases; junction bases not matched to a gene: 15. Germline V lookup: CDR1 SQVTM, CDR2 ANQGSEA. The CDR3 coding sequence is TGCAGCGTTGAAATTCCCCAGGGGGCGGCTACTGGCTATGGCTACACCTTC. Its protein product is CSVEIPQGAATGYGYTF. Using reference TRBV29-1 and TRBJ1-2 for the parts outside the CDR3, the full variable domain is SAVISQKPSRDICQRGTSLTIQCQVDSQVTMMFWYRQQPGQSLTLIATANQGSEATYESGFVIDKFPISRPNLTFSTLTVSNMSPEDSSIYLCSVEIPQGAATGYGYTFGSGTRLTVV.

The V gene is TRBV18, the J gene TRBJ2-3, with 11 bases that match TRBD2. Germline CDR1 is KGHSH and CDR2 is LQKENI. V was clipped by 5 bases and J by 2 bases; unmatched bases: 15. The length of the CDR3 is 19 residues. The CDR3 here is CASSITSSTSGAITDTQYF. CDR3 coding DNA: TGTGCCAGCTCAATAACCTCGTCGACTAGCGGGGCGATCACAGATACGCAGTATTTT.

This rearrangement joins TRBV27 to TRBJ1-5; no firm D call. This CDR3 contains 13 residues. V gave up 3 bases and J gave up 6 bases, with 9 bases separating them. The germline V gene has CDR1 MNHEY and CDR2 SMNVEV (reference sequence). Here the CDR3 DNA reads TGTGCCAGCAGTTTTGGAGATGGTCAGCCCCAGCATTTT. Amino acids: CASSFGDGQPQHF.

V and J are TRBV4-3 and TRBJ1-2, with D uncertain. The CDR3 has 15 amino acids. Trimming removed 0 bases from V and 2 bases from J, with 10 bases in between. CDR1 LGHNA and CDR2 YSLEER come from the germline V gene. The CDR3 sequence is CASSQDRSVNYGYTF. Here the CDR3 DNA reads TGCGCCAGCAGCCAAGATCGATCGGTGAACTATGGCTACACCTTC.

This clone was observed many times. This CDR3 is also generated by other DNA sequences in the sample. The rearrangement links TRBV30 to TRBJ1-5; TRBD1 matches 7 bases. Germline assignment: CDR1 GTSNPN and CDR2 SVGIG (reference sequence). CDR3 length: 13 amino acids. J was trimmed by 2 bases and V by 4 bases; bases with no gene match: 2. As DNA, the CDR3 is TGTGCCTGGACAGGGGGTGGCAATCAGCCCCAGCATTTT. Amino acid sequence: CAWTGGGNQPQHF.

The CDR3 DNA sequence: TGTGCCATCAGCTCAACAAAGAACACTGAAGCTTTCTTT. It encodes CAISSTKNTEAFF. The chain has TRBV10-3 and TRBJ1-1; D unresolved. Per germline, CDR1 ENHRY and CDR2 SYGVKD. The CDR3 has 13 residues. With 6 bases removed from V and 1 base from J, the gap between germline ends came to 9 bases.

This clone was seen only once. The V gene is TRBV14, the J gene TRBJ1-1; possibly TRBD1 for D (6 bases). The CDR3 covers 16 residues. The V end was cut by 5 bases, the J end by 3 bases, with 19 bases between. In germline, CDR1 is SGHDN, CDR2 FVKESK. The CDR3 reads CASSSGHYGTYTEAFF. In DNA form, the CDR3 reads TGTGCCAGCAGCTCGGGACACTATGGCACGTACACTGAAGCTTTCTTT.

A few counts support this clone. CDR3: CASSGGVGTGELFF. As DNA, the CDR3 is TGCGCCAGCAGTGGGGGCGTGGGCACCGGGGAGCTGTTTTTT. The chain uses TRBV5-1 and TRBJ2-2; TRBD1 is a possible D gene (6 bases). CDR1 and CDR2 (germline): SGHRS, YFSETQ. The CDR3 is made up of 14 amino acids. V was pared by 5 bases and J by 4 bases, with 12 bases between. Full variable domain (outside the CDR3, taken from reference TRBV5-1 and TRBJ2-2): KAGVTQTPRYLIKTRGQQVTLSCSPISGHRSVSWYQQTPGQGLQFLFEYFSETQRNKGNFPGRFSGRQFSNSRSEMNVSTLELGDSALYLCASSGGVGTGELFFGEGSRLTVL.

The chain joins TRBV10-2 to TRBJ2-4; TRBD1 matches 7 bases. CDR3 length: 14 residues. CDR1 is WSHSY, CDR2 SAAADI, per germline. With V trimmed by 6 bases and J by 4 bases, 6 bases remained unmatched. CDR3: CASRPGQSKNIQYF. CDR3 bases: TGCGCCAGCAGACCGGGACAGTCAAAAAACATTCAGTACTTC.

The V gene is TRBV10-3, the J gene TRBJ2-7; the match to TRBD1 covers 9 bases. This CDR3 has 16 amino acids. V dropped 9 bases and J dropped 7; count of bases not matched to a gene: 19. Germline values: CDR1 ENHRY, CDR2 SYGVKD. The CDR3 DNA reads TGTGCCATTCTACCAAACGGGTGGGACAGGGATGGTGAGCAGTACTTC. Its protein product is CAILPNGWDRDGEQYF.

This clone was recorded once. The chain joins TRBV7-9 to TRBJ1-4; D is undetermined. The germline CDR1 and CDR2 sequences are SEHNR and FQNEAQ (reference sequence). V gave up 7 bases and J gave up 6 bases, with 18 bases separating them. The length of the CDR3 is 15 residues. Here the CDR3 reads CASTLELGGDEKLFF. The CDR3 DNA is TGTGCCAGCACTTTAGAACTGGGAGGAGATGAAAAACTGTTTTTT. The whole variable domain, filled in from reference TRBV7-9 and TRBJ1-4, reads DTGVSQNPRHKITKRGQNVTFRCDPISEHNRLYWYRQTLGQGPEFLTYFQNEAQLEKSRLLSDRFSAERPKGSFSTLEIQRTEQGDSAMYLCASTLELGGDEKLFFGSGTQLSVL.

J is TRBJ2-1 and V is TRBV9; 10 bases fit TRBD2. Germline assignment: CDR1 SGDLS and CDR2 YYNGEE. The CDR3 runs 18 residues. Trimming cost V 3 bases and J 3 bases; bases outside gene matches: 12. The CDR3 here is CASSAPYEREGLYNEQFF. CDR3 coding DNA: TGTGCCAGCAGCGCCCCGTATGAGCGGGAGGGCCTCTACAATGAGCAGTTCTTC.

This clone was counted between two and nine times. CDR3 amino acids: CASSSTGLLVNTEAFF. The CDR3 DNA sequence: TGTGCCAGCAGTTCTACAGGGTTGCTAGTTAACACTGAAGCTTTCTTT. The genes are TRBV28 and TRBJ1-1, with D maybe TRBD1 (6 bases). The V end lost 4 bases, the J end lost 2 bases, and 17 bases lay between the germline ends. The CDR3 is made up of 16 amino acids. Germline V gene lookup returns CDR1 MDHEN and CDR2 SYDVKM.

J is TRBJ2-1 and V is TRBV6-5; 7 bases are shared with TRBD2. The V and J ends lost 6 bases and 8 bases, in that order; junction bases with no gene match: 10. Germline CDR1 MNHEY, CDR2 SVGAGI. The CDR3 length is 14 residues. The CDR3 nucleotides are TGTGCCAGCAGCTACGGGGGAGGGTTGGATGAGCAGTTCTTC. Residues: CASSYGGGLDEQFF.

The genes are TRBV21-1 and TRBJ2-1; the table's D call TRBD2 went unverified against the DNA. TRBV21-1 is a pseudogene locus. The CDR3 loop spans 15 amino acids. The CDR3 nucleotides read TGTGCCAGCAGCAAAACTAGCGCCCACTACAATGAGCAGTTCTTC. Protein product: CASSKTSAHYNEQFF.

This clone showed up just once. CDR3 sequence (DNA): TGTGCCAGCAGCACCAACCTCTGGAGGGGCAGGTACAATGAGCAGTTCTTC. Residues: CASSTNLWRGRYNEQFF. The V and J genes are TRBV28 and TRBJ2-1; perhaps TRBD2 as D (6 bases). CDR1 and CDR2 (germline): MDHEN, SYDVKM. The CDR3 loop spans 17 amino acids. Trimming cost V 6 bases and J 4 bases, with 22 bases left between them.

The gene calls are TRBV18 and TRBJ1-2; D gene uncertain. Trimming took off 2 bases at V and 6 bases at J, with 13 bases between the two ends. Germline V gives CDR1 KGHSH, CDR2 LQKENI. The CDR3 extends over 14 amino acids. Written as DNA, the CDR3 is TGTGCCAGCTCACCAATCCACGGGTCTGATGGCTACACCTTC. This sequence encodes CASSPIHGSDGYTF.

V usage is TRBV28 and J usage is TRBJ2-7; 12 bases match TRBD1. CDR3 size: 15 residues. The V gene end was trimmed by 4 bases and the J gene end by 7 bases; junction bases not matched to a gene: 8. Looked up from germline, CDR1 is MDHEN and CDR2 is SYDVKM. The CDR3 sequence is CASSSTGTGGREQYF. CDR3 nucleotide sequence: TGTGCCAGCAGTTCCACCGGGACAGGGGGCAGGGAGCAGTACTTC.

This clone has only a few counts. V is TRBV10-3 and J is TRBJ2-1, with 7 bases matching TRBD2. This CDR3 is built from 16 residues. Germline values: CDR1 ENHRY, CDR2 SYGVKD. Unmatched junction bases numbered 14, after V lost 5 bases and J lost 7 bases. The CDR3 DNA sequence: TGTGCCATCAGTACTAGCGTCGGGCCTGGGGTGAATGAGCAGTTCTTC. This translates into CAISTSVGPGVNEQFF.